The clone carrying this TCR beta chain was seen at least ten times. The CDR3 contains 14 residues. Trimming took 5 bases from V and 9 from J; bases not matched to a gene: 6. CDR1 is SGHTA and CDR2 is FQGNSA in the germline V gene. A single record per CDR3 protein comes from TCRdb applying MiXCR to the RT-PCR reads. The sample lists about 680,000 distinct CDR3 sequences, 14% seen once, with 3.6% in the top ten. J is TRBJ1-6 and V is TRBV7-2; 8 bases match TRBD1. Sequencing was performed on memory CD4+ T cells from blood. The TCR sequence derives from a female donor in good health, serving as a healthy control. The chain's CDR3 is CASSLTGGSSPLHF. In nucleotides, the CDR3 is TGTGCCAGCAGCCTCACAGGGGGTAGTTCACCCCTCCACTTT.